This T cell receptor beta chain was found in a study of breast tumors, draining lymph nodes, adjacent tissues. Regarding the study as a whole: Luminal-like breast cancer showed significantly greater tumor-nontumor repertoire similarity than basal-like breast cancer did. The data were judged consistent with most tumor T cells coming from lymph node and expanding in tumor. Data only fit, rather than demonstrated, lymph node origin of most tumor T cells. Tumor TCR diversity was below lymph nodes but above nontumor tissue.

TCRdb reprocessed the multiplex PCR reads via MiXCR and lists one record per CDR3 protein. The data hold around 170,000 distinct CDR3 sequences, with about 33% observed a single time. Axillary draining lymph nodes of breast cancer patients supplied the node samples. The CDR3 has 14 residues. The ends lost 3 bases at V and 5 bases at J; junction bases unmatched: 3. Germline V gene data show CDR1 as MNHEY and CDR2 as SVGAGI. This clonotype was found a few times. Its matching antigen is unknown. The specimen sequenced was axillary lymph node tissue. The chain links TRBV6-5 to TRBJ2-7; 11 bases match TRBD2. This clonotype was sampled from a female donor with breast cancer. Some clones in this sample may be carry-over from other donors' samples. The CDR3 nucleotides read TGTGCCAGCAGTTATGGGACTAGCGGCGACGAGCAGTACTTC. Its protein product is CASSYGTSGDEQYF.